A single sample is the source of the 5 T cell receptor beta chains below, sequenced in a study of a mutant IDH1 vaccine in newly diagnosed glioma. Time point of the sample: week 5, during vaccination. Every single dose of the vaccine, 300 ug of mutant IDH1 20-mer peptide, came with topical imiquimod. Clones were read by immunoSEQ multiplex PCR, and TCRdb kept only the in-frame ones, dropping some. Of about 83,000 clones listed, about 91% are singletons. Antigen specificity for these receptors is unknown. This sample comprised PBMCs, obtained from a glioma patient whose treatment included an IDH1 peptide vaccine. The receptors stem from a woman in her forties or fifties with glioma.

In this sample, this clone turned up a few times. J is TRBJ2-1 and V is TRBV7-8, with TRBD2 matching 16 bases. Per the germline V gene, CDR1 is SGHVS and CDR2 is FQNEAQ. The ends lost 0 bases at V and 7 bases at J; junction bases unmatched: 3. This CDR3 has 17 amino acids. The DNA of the CDR3 is TGTGCCAGCAGCTTAGCGGGGACTAGCGGGAGGGATAATGAGCAGTTCTTC. Encoded protein: CASSLAGTSGRDNEQFF.

The V and J genes are TRBV4-1 and TRBJ1-4; D perhaps matches TRBD1 (6 bases). This CDR3 spans 16 amino acids. V was cut by 4 bases and J by 0 bases, with 12 bases left in between. CDR1 and CDR2 (germline): MGHRA, YSYEKL. The CDR3 DNA follows: TGCGCCAGCAGCCCAATCGAGGGGGCAACTAATGAAAAACTGTTTTTT. Translated: CASSPIEGATNEKLFF.

The gene calls are TRBV11-2 and TRBJ1-3; D remains ambiguous. From germline, CDR1 is SGHAT and CDR2 FQNNGV. V lost 1 base and J lost 1, with 5 bases in between. This CDR3 region has 14 residues. This CDR3 reads CASSLGGSGNTIYF. The CDR3 DNA sequence: TGTGCCAGCAGCTTAGGCGGATCTGGAAACACCATATATTTT. The full variable domain, its missing parts supplied by reference TRBV11-2 and TRBJ1-3, is EAGVAQSPRYKIIEKRQSVAFWCNPISGHATLYWYQQILGQGPKLLIQFQNNGVVDDSQLPKDRFSAERLKGVDSTLKIQPAKLEDSAVYLCASSLGGSGNTIYFGEGSWLTVV.

In its sample, this clone was seen once. The J gene is TRBJ1-4, the V gene TRBV11-3; no firm D call. Germline loops: CDR1 SGHNT, CDR2 YENEEA. V lost 9 bases to trimming and J lost 11 bases, with 10 bases between them. There are 10 residues in the CDR3. The CDR3 sequence is CARDSLKLFF. The CDR3 DNA is TGTGCCAGAGATAGCCTTAAACTGTTTTTT.

V and J are TRBV5-1 and TRBJ1-1; 7 bases align to TRBD1. CDR1 and CDR2 (germline): SGHRS, YFSETQ. V lost 5 bases and J lost 5; bases outside the gene matches: 12. The CDR3 consists of 15 residues. CDR3 protein: CASRGAPTGKTEAFF. As DNA, the CDR3 is TGCGCCAGCAGGGGTGCCCCGACAGGGAAAACTGAAGCTTTCTTT.